A selection of T cell receptor beta chains follows, all from one sample in a study of cytomegalovirus exposure and HLA in healthy donors. Clones were read by immunoSEQ multiplex PCR, and TCRdb kept only the in-frame ones, dropping some. The top ten clones hold around 2.7% of a sample with approximately 80,000 clones, 78% of them seen once. Material for sequencing was PBMCs. The receptor source for this set is a male donor in good health and CMV-seropositive. The CDR3 runs from the conserved cysteine through the conserved F or W. A D gene is named only where the DNA matches it firmly. Rows may omit the clone size; those that give it use once, few, many or a size class.

V: TRBV30
length: 16
J: TRBJ2-3
D: -
size: -
CDR3: CAWSVLAPKGADTQYF
DNA: TGTGCCTGGAGTGTTCTCGCCCCGAAGGGAGCAGATACGCAGTATTTT

V: TRBV9
length: 15
J: TRBJ2-1
D: TRBD2
size: once
CDR3: CASSVAGGPWNEQFF
DNA: TGTGCCAGCAGCGTAGCGGGAGGGCCTTGGAATGAGCAGTTCTTC

V: TRBV25-1
length: 14
J: TRBJ2-5
D: -
size: -
CDR3: CASSDYLGPETQYF
DNA: TGTGCCAGCAGTGATTACCTGGGCCCGGAGACCCAGTACTTC

V: TRBV6-6
length: 13
J: TRBJ1-5
D: -
size: -
CDR3: CASSYILAQPQHF
DNA: TGTGCCAGCAGTTACATTCTAGCCCAGCCCCAGCATTTT

V: TRBV18
length: 12
J: TRBJ2-5
D: -
size: -
CDR3: CASSPPGGTQYF
DNA: TGTGCCAGCTCACCACCAGGGGGGACCCAGTACTTC

V: TRBV28
length: 16
J: TRBJ2-7
D: TRBD1
size: -
CDR3: CASSPQQGEPSYEQYF
DNA: TGTGCCAGCAGTCCCCAACAGGGGGAGCCTTCTTACGAGCAGTACTTC

V: TRBV6-5
length: 15
J: TRBJ2-7
D: TRBD2
size: -
CDR3: CASSPWREGRIEQYF
DNA: TGTGCCAGCAGCCCATGGCGGGAGGGTAGGATCGAGCAGTACTTC

V: TRBV19
length: 15
J: TRBJ2-1
D: -
size: many
CDR3: CASRGSLTMGNEQFF
DNA: TGTGCCAGTAGGGGCAGTCTTACAATGGGCAATGAGCAGTTCTTC

V: TRBV7-9
length: 12
J: TRBJ1-2
D: -
size: -
CDR3: CASTRGDYGYTF
DNA: TGTGCCAGCACCAGGGGCGATTACGGCTACACCTTC

V: TRBV2
length: 14
J: TRBJ1-5
D: -
size: many
CDR3: CASRMDISNQPQHF
DNA: TGTGCCAGCAGGATGGACATTAGCAATCAGCCCCAGCATTTT

V: TRBV7-2
length: 13
J: TRBJ1-1
D: -
size: -
CDR3: CASSFDMSTEAFF
DNA: TGTGCCAGCAGCTTTGACATGTCCACTGAAGCTTTCTTT

V: TRBV4-1
length: 14
J: TRBJ2-1
D: -
size: many
CDR3: CASSQRSGYNEQFF
DNA: TGCGCCAGCAGCCAAAGGTCAGGTTACAATGAGCAGTTCTTC

V: TRBV6-1
length: 15
J: TRBJ1-2
D: -
size: -
CDR3: CASSDKGKNIYGYTF
DNA: TGTGCCAGCAGTGATAAGGGGAAGAATATCTATGGCTACACCTTC

V: TRBV6-5
length: 13
J: TRBJ2-5
D: -
size: once
CDR3: CASSRTVQETQYF
DNA: TGTGCCAGCAGTCGGACAGTCCAAGAGACCCAGTACTTC

V: TRBV7-9
length: 13
J: TRBJ2-7
D: TRBD1
size: -
CDR3: CASSAQQGALQYF
DNA: TGTGCCAGCAGCGCACAACAGGGGGCTCTGCAGTACTTC

V: TRBV6-5
length: 15
J: TRBJ2-1
D: -
size: -
CDR3: CASSYGDSGFNEQFF
DNA: TGTGCCAGCAGTTACGGGGACTCTGGATTCAATGAGCAGTTCTTC

V: TRBV19
length: 14
J: TRBJ2-5
D: -
size: -
CDR3: CASSSRGEWETQYF
DNA: TGTGCCAGTAGTTCCCGCGGGGAATGGGAGACCCAGTACTTC

V: TRBV29-1
length: 14
J: TRBJ2-5
D: TRBD2
size: -
CDR3: CSVVSGTLPETQYF
DNA: TGCAGCGTTGTGAGCGGGACTCTCCCAGAGACCCAGTACTTC

V: TRBV10-1
length: 14
J: TRBJ2-7
D: -
size: once
CDR3: CASSEGYRNYEQYF
DNA: TGCGCCAGCAGTGAGGGTTACAGGAACTACGAGCAGTACTTC

V: TRBV6-5
length: 13
J: TRBJ2-7
D: -
size: -
CDR3: CASREWTSYEQYF
DNA: TGTGCCAGCAGGGAATGGACAAGCTACGAGCAGTACTTC

V: TRBV7-9
length: 15
J: TRBJ2-1
D: TRBD2
size: -
CDR3: CASTPSGGRLDEQFF
DNA: TGTGCCAGCACTCCTAGCGGAGGACGGCTCGATGAGCAGTTCTTC

V: TRBV7-2
length: 12
J: TRBJ2-7
D: -
size: once
CDR3: CASSQAFPEQYF
DNA: TGTGCCAGCAGTCAAGCTTTTCCCGAGCAGTACTTC

V: TRBV11-2
length: 14
J: TRBJ2-1
D: -
size: -
CDR3: CASSRVLTSSSKFF
DNA: TGTGCCAGCAGCCGCGTGCTAACTAGCTCTTCGAAGTTCTTC

V: TRBV6-5
length: 13
J: TRBJ1-1
D: -
size: -
CDR3: CASRTGLYTEAFF
DNA: TGTGCCAGCAGGACTGGCCTCTACACTGAAGCTTTCTTT

V: TRBV29-1
length: 15
J: TRBJ2-1
D: -
size: -
CDR3: CSVAASASNDNEQFF
DNA: TGCAGCGTTGCGGCCAGCGCTAGTAACGACAATGAGCAGTTCTTC

V: TRBV5-4
length: 16
J: TRBJ2-7
D: TRBD1
size: -
CDR3: CASSLPGTGVFHEQYF
DNA: TGTGCCAGCAGCTTGCCCGGGACAGGGGTATTCCACGAGCAGTACTTC

V: TRBV7-8
length: 14
J: TRBJ2-2
D: TRBD2
size: -
CDR3: CASSLAGTIGELFF
DNA: TGTGCCAGCAGCTTGGCGGGGACTATCGGGGAGCTGTTTTTT

V: TRBV10-1
length: 16
J: TRBJ2-7
D: TRBD2
size: -
CDR3: CASYFHSGDLTYEQYF
DNA: TGCGCCAGCTACTTCCATAGCGGGGACCTGACCTACGAGCAGTACTTC

V: TRBV9
length: 18
J: TRBJ2-7
D: -
size: -
CDR3: CASSGKVSGPRPTYEQYF
DNA: TGTGCCAGCAGCGGGAAGGTAAGTGGGCCACGCCCCACCTACGAGCAGTACTTC

V: TRBV19
length: 15
J: TRBJ2-1
D: -
size: few
CDR3: CASSIDPQRYNEQFF
DNA: TGTGCCAGTAGTATAGATCCCCAGCGGTACAATGAGCAGTTCTTC

V: TRBV29-1
length: 14
J: TRBJ2-7
D: -
size: -
CDR3: CSVKTNGSSYEQYF
DNA: TGCAGCGTTAAGACTAACGGGAGTTCCTACGAGCAGTACTTC

V: TRBV28
length: 18
J: TRBJ1-1
D: TRBD1
size: once
CDR3: CASTTQGGTGGRLAEAFF
DNA: TGTGCCAGCACCACTCAAGGAGGGACAGGGGGCCGCCTCGCTGAAGCTTTCTTT

V: TRBV9
length: 12
J: TRBJ2-1
D: -
size: -
CDR3: CASSVGGSEQFF
DNA: TGTGCCAGCAGCGTAGGAGGAAGCGAGCAGTTCTTC